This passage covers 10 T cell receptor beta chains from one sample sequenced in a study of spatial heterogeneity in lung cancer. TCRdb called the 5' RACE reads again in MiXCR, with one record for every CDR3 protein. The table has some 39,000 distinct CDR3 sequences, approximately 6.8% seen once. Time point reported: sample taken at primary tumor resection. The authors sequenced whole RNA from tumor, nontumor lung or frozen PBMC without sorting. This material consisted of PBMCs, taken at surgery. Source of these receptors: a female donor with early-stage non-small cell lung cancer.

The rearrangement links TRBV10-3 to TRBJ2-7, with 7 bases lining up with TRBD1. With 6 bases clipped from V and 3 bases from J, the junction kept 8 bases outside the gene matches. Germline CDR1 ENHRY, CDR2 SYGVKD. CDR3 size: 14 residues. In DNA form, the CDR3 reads TGTGCCATCAGCCCCGGGACAGAAGTCTACGAGCAGTACTTC. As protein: CAISPGTEVYEQYF.

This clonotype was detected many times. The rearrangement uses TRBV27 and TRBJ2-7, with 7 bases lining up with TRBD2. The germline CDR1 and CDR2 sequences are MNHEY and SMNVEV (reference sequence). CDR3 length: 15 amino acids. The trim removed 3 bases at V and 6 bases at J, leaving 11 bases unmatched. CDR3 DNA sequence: TGTGCCAGCAGTTTGTCCCCGGGGGGAGCTCTCGAGCAGTACTTC. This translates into CASSLSPGGALEQYF.

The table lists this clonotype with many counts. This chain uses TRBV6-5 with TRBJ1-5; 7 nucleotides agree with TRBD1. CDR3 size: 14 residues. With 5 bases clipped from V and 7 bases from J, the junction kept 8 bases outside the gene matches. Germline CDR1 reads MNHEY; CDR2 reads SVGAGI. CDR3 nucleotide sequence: TGTGCCAGCAGTCCGGAGTCAGGGGGACAGCCCCAGCATTTT. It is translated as CASSPESGGQPQHF.

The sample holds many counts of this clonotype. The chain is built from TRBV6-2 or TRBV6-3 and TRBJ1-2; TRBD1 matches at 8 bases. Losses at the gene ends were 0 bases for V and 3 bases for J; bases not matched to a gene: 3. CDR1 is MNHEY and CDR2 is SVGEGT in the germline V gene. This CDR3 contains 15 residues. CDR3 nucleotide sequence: TGTGCCAGCAGTTACTCACAGGGGGACTACTATGGCTACACCTTC. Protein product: CASSYSQGDYYGYTF.

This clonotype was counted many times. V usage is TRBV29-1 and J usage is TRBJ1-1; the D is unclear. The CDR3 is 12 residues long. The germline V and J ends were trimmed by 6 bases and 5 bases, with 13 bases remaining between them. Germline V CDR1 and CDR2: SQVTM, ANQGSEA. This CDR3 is CSVIPLGTEAFF. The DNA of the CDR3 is TGCAGCGTAATCCCTTTGGGGACTGAAGCTTTCTTT.

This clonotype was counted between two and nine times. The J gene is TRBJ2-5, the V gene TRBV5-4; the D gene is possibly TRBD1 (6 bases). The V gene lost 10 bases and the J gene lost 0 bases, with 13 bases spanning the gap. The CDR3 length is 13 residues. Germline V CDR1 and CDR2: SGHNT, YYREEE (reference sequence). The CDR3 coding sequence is TGTGCCGGCGGACAGACCAACCAAGAGACCCAGTACTTC. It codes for CAGGQTNQETQYF.

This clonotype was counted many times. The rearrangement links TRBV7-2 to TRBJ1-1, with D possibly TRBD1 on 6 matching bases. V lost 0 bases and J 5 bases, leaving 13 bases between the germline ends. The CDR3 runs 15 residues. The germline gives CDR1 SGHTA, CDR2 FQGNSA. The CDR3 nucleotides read TGTGCCAGCAGCTTAGCAGGGGGAGGGTTAACTGAAGCTTTCTTT. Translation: CASSLAGGGLTEAFF.

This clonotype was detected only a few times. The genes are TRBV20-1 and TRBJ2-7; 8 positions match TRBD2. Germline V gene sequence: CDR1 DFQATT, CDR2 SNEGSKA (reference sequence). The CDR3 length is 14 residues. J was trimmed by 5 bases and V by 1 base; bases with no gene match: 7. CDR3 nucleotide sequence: TGCAGTGCTAGAGCCCCCGGGACTAGTAACGAGCAGTACTTC. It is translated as CSARAPGTSNEQYF.

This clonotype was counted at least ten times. CDR3 nucleotide sequence: TGTGCCAGTTCCACTAGCGGGGGTTTGGAGGAGCAGTACTTC. This encodes CASSTSGGLEEQYF. The chain recombines TRBV6-5 with TRBJ2-7, with 11 bases fitting TRBD2. In germline, CDR1 is MNHEY, CDR2 SVGAGI. This CDR3 region has 14 residues. J was trimmed by 7 bases and V by 9 bases; bases with no gene match: 11.

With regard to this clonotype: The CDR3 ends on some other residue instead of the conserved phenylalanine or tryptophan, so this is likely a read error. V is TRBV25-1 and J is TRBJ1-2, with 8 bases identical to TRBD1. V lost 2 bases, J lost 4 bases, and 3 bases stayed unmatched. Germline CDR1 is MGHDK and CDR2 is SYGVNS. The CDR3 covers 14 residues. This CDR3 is CASSEQGAGYGYTL. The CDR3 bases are TGTGCCAGCAGTGAACAGGGGGCCGGCTATGGCTACACCTTA.